A selection of T cell receptor beta chains follows, all from one sample in a study of response to subunit inactivated influenza vaccine. TCRdb processed the RT-PCR reads anew with MiXCR; each CDR3 protein has one entry. The sample lists about 780,000 distinct CDR3 sequences, roughly 18% occurring once. The input for sequencing was PBMCs from blood, taken 4 to 6 days after vaccination. The receptors shown here come from a man between 50 and 59 years old who received an inactivated influenza vaccine. Both conserved end residues are part of each CDR3. D genes are given only for firm matches. The size entry is marked missing in some rows and otherwise reads once, few, many or a size class.

clone size,D gene,V gene,J gene,CDR3 protein,CDR3 DNA
few,TRBD1,TRBV4-2,TRBJ2-2,CASSPTGTGGSTGELFF,TGTGCCAGCAGCCCAACAGGGACAGGGGGCAGCACCGGGGAGCTGTTTTTT
NA,NA,TRBV7-9,TRBJ2-1,CASSLLVWGRPNEQFF,TGTGCCAGCAGCTTACTCGTGTGGGGGCGGCCCAATGAGCAGTTCTTC
few,NA,TRBV13,TRBJ2-7,CASSQSPARYEQYF,TGTGCCAGCAGCCAGTCCCCAGCGAGATACGAGCAGTACTTC
NA,NA,TRBV5-5,TRBJ1-5,CASSLGAFSNQPQHF,TGTGCCAGCAGCTTGGGGGCGTTTTCGAATCAGCCCCAGCATTTT
NA,TRBD2,TRBV4-1,TRBJ2-3,CASSGLGTSGSTDTQYF,TGCGCCAGCAGCGGGTTAGGGACTAGCGGGAGCACAGATACGCAGTATTTT
few,TRBD1,TRBV4-3,TRBJ2-2,CASSHGQGFTGELFF,TGCGCCAGCAGCCACGGACAGGGTTTCACCGGGGAGCTGTTTTTT
NA,NA,TRBV12-3/TRBV12-4,TRBJ1-4,CASSLGVSRGKLFF,TGTGCCAGCAGTCTCGGGGTCTCGCGGGGGAAACTGTTTTTT
few,TRBD2,TRBV27,TRBJ2-1,CASISGRSSYNEQFF,TGTGCCAGCATTAGCGGGAGGAGCTCCTACAATGAGCAGTTCTTC
many,NA,TRBV7-2,TRBJ1-4,CASSLGGGDEKLFF,TGTGCCAGCAGCCTGGGAGGGGGGGATGAAAAACTGTTTTTT
NA,TRBD1,TRBV4-1,TRBJ2-1,CASSQMGQANEQFF,TGCGCCAGCAGCCAAATGGGACAGGCCAATGAGCAGTTCTTC
NA,NA,TRBV4-1,TRBJ1-4,CASSQDLNKPGLFF,TGCGCCAGCAGCCAAGATCTCAACAAGCCCGGACTGTTTTTT
few,TRBD2,TRBV5-5,TRBJ2-3,CASSSGGGGFTDTQYF,TGTGCCAGCAGCTCCGGCGGGGGGGGATTCACAGATACGCAGTATTTT
many,NA,TRBV20-1,TRBJ2-7,CSARGQGGEQYF,TGCAGTGCTAGAGGCCAGGGCGGCGAGCAGTACTTC
few,NA,TRBV12-3/TRBV12-4,TRBJ2-3,CASSLEGARAQYF,TGTGCCAGCAGTTTGGAGGGGGCGAGGGCGCAGTATTTT
NA,NA,TRBV20-1,TRBJ2-1,CSARDLSSGRKQFF,TGCAGTGCTAGAGATCTCTCCAGCGGGCGGAAGCAGTTCTTC
NA,NA,TRBV10-3,TRBJ2-6,CATSPPGGFGANVLTF,TGTGCCACCAGCCCCCCGGGGGGCTTTGGGGCCAACGTCCTGACTTTC
NA,NA,TRBV27,TRBJ2-7,CASSLYGVDSYEQYF,TGTGCCAGCAGTTTATACGGGGTGGACTCCTACGAGCAGTACTTC
NA,TRBD2,TRBV7-2,TRBJ2-3,CASSPLAGVVTDTQYF,TGTGCCAGCAGCCCACTAGCGGGAGTTGTCACAGATACGCAGTATTTT
many,NA,TRBV20-1,TRBJ1-2,CSARDVQGYTF,TGCAGTGCTAGGGATGTCCAGGGCTACACCTTC
NA,NA,TRBV5-8,TRBJ1-2,CASSFGTHYGYTF,TGTGCCAGCAGCTTCGGAACGCACTATGGCTACACCTTC
NA,TRBD1,TRBV5-1,TRBJ2-7,CASSLRIGQGYEQYF,TGCGCCAGCAGCTTACGTATTGGACAGGGCTACGAGCAGTACTTC
NA,TRBD1,TRBV5-1,TRBJ1-1,CASSWTGAVTEAFF,TGCGCCAGCAGCTGGACAGGGGCGGTCACTGAAGCTTTCTTT
many,NA,TRBV29-1,TRBJ2-1,CSVVSSYNEQFF,TGCAGCGTTGTTAGCTCCTACAATGAGCAGTTCTTC
many,NA,TRBV7-2,TRBJ2-7,CASSSRYSGYEQYF,TGTGCCAGCAGCTCCCGCTATTCAGGGTACGAGCAGTACTTC
NA,NA,TRBV5-1,TRBJ2-7,CASSQGRAYEQYF,TGCGCCAGCAGCCAGGGACGCGCCTACGAGCAGTACTTC
NA,NA,TRBV24-1,TRBJ2-1,CATSDFTGSSYNEQFF,TGTGCCACCAGTGACTTTACAGGTAGCTCCTACAATGAGCAGTTCTTC
NA,TRBD2,TRBV14,TRBJ2-3,CASSQPSGGFTDTQYF,TGTGCCAGCAGCCAACCTAGCGGGGGGTTCACAGATACGCAGTATTTT
few,NA,TRBV12-3/TRBV12-4,TRBJ1-1,CASSFRSLPEAFF,TGTGCCAGCAGTTTCCGGAGTCTCCCTGAAGCTTTCTTT
NA,NA,TRBV5-1,TRBJ2-5,CASSLFGGPQETQYF,TGCGCCAGCAGCTTGTTCGGGGGCCCCCAAGAGACCCAGTACTTC
many,NA,TRBV29-1,TRBJ2-7,CSVRGSYEQYF,TGCAGCGTTCGGGGTTCCTACGAGCAGTACTTC
NA,NA,TRBV4-3,TRBJ2-5,CASSQIPDKETQYF,TGCGCCAGCAGCCAAATACCGGATAAAGAGACCCAGTACTTC
NA,TRBD2,TRBV11-1,TRBJ2-3,CASSLLMETSGRPTDTQYF,TGTGCCAGCAGCTTACTGATGGAGACTAGCGGGAGGCCCACAGATACGCAGTATTTT
many,TRBD2,TRBV20-1,TRBJ2-5,CSARGLAGVETQYF,TGCAGTGCTAGGGGACTAGCGGGAGTAGAGACCCAGTACTTC
NA,TRBD2,TRBV27,TRBJ2-7,CASSFRIASGGDSYEQYF,TGTGCCAGCAGTTTTAGGATAGCTAGCGGGGGGGACTCCTACGAGCAGTACTTC
NA,NA,TRBV29-1,TRBJ1-2,CSVVLGRRTSFHYTF,TGCAGCGTTGTTTTGGGCAGGCGTACTTCCTTCCACTACACCTTC
few,TRBD2,TRBV4-3,TRBJ2-1,CASSQEHGTKQFF,TGCGCCAGCAGCCAAGAACACGGGACTAAGCAGTTCTTC
NA,NA,TRBV20-1,TRBJ2-7,CSALPGRMTYEQYF,TGCAGTGCGCTCCCGGGACGGATGACCTACGAGCAGTACTTC
many,NA,TRBV12-3/TRBV12-4,TRBJ2-5,CASSLGLAKTQYF,TGTGCCAGCAGTTTGGGACTTGCCAAGACCCAGTACTTC
NA,TRBD2,TRBV11-2,TRBJ2-1,CASSSGTSGTEQFF,TGTGCCAGCAGTTCGGGGACTAGCGGAACCGAGCAGTTCTTC
NA,NA,TRBV5-6,TRBJ1-2,CASSLRGPGYTF,TGTGCCAGCAGCTTGCGCGGGCCTGGCTACACCTTC
few,NA,TRBV20-1,TRBJ2-1,CSARDRSAYNEQFF,TGCAGTGCTAGAGATCGTTCGGCCTACAATGAGCAGTTCTTC
NA,TRBD2,TRBV6-1,TRBJ2-7,CASSPGGSTYEQYF,TGTGCCAGCAGCCCCGGGGGGTCGACCTACGAGCAGTACTTC
few,TRBD2,TRBV13,TRBJ2-1,CASSLGLAVDEQFF,TGTGCCAGCAGCTTAGGGCTAGCGGTCGATGAGCAGTTCTTC
NA,NA,TRBV29-1,TRBJ2-1,CSVLSLGSYNEQFF,TGCAGCGTCCTCAGTTTGGGCTCCTACAATGAGCAGTTCTTC
few,TRBD1,TRBV11-1,TRBJ2-7,CASSLASMGTGNSYEQYF,TGTGCCAGCAGCTTAGCTAGTATGGGGACAGGGAACTCCTACGAGCAGTACTTC